Listed below are T cell receptor beta chains from one sample, sequenced in a study of T cells in Graves' hyperthyroidism and ophthalmopathy. TCRdb passed the multiplex PCR reads through MiXCR, listing each CDR3 protein once. The sample carries approximately 430,000 distinct CDR3 sequences, 15% to 18% recorded once. The sequenced material came from blood. The source is a young woman with Graves' hyperthyroidism. CDR3s include the opening cysteine and the closing phenylalanine or tryptophan. The D gene is left open where the match is weak. The size field is filled for only some rows; it gives once, few, many or a size class.

j_call: TRBJ1-5
clone_size: many
d_call: TRBD1
v_call: TRBV28
cdr3_nt: TGTGCCAGCAGCCCCTCCGGGACAGGGAATCAGCCCCAGCATTTT
cdr3_aa: CASSPSGTGNQPQHF

j_call: TRBJ1-4
clone_size: many
d_call: .
v_call: TRBV11-3
cdr3_nt: TGTGCCAGCAGCCTTTCGGGAGGAGTTAATGAAAAACTGTTTTTT
cdr3_aa: CASSLSGGVNEKLFF

j_call: TRBJ2-7
clone_size: .
d_call: .
v_call: TRBV27
cdr3_nt: TGTGCCAGCGCGGACACTCCCCTCGAGCAGTACTTC
cdr3_aa: CASADTPLEQYF

j_call: TRBJ1-1
clone_size: many
d_call: TRBD1
v_call: TRBV7-2
cdr3_nt: TGTGCCAGCAGCTTATGGGGGACAGGGGAGGCTTTCTTT
cdr3_aa: CASSLWGTGEAFF

j_call: TRBJ2-2
clone_size: many
d_call: .
v_call: TRBV7-3
cdr3_nt: TGTGCCAGCAGCCCCAAGGGGTCCGGGGAGCTGTTTTTT
cdr3_aa: CASSPKGSGELFF

j_call: TRBJ2-2
clone_size: many
d_call: TRBD2
v_call: TRBV3-1
cdr3_nt: TGTGCCAGCAGCCAATCTACTAGCGCCGGGGAGCTGTTTTTT
cdr3_aa: CASSQSTSAGELFF

j_call: TRBJ2-7
clone_size: many
d_call: .
v_call: TRBV6-1
cdr3_nt: TGTGCCAGCAGTGTTGGATCGGGGCCCTACGAGCAGTACTTC
cdr3_aa: CASSVGSGPYEQYF

j_call: TRBJ1-2
clone_size: once
d_call: TRBD1
v_call: TRBV20-1
cdr3_nt: TGCAGTGCTAGGGCGACCGGGACAGGGGCAACGCTAACCTATGGCTACACCTTC
cdr3_aa: CSARATGTGATLTYGYTF

j_call: TRBJ1-1
clone_size: many
d_call: .
v_call: TRBV20-1
cdr3_nt: TGCAGTCCTTATTCGAACACTGAAGCTTTCTTT
cdr3_aa: CSPYSNTEAFF

j_call: TRBJ2-3
clone_size: many
d_call: .
v_call: TRBV20-1
cdr3_nt: TGCAGTGCTCGACAGCTACTAGGAACCACAGATACGCAGTATTTT
cdr3_aa: CSARQLLGTTDTQYF

j_call: TRBJ2-7
clone_size: many
d_call: .
v_call: TRBV11-2
cdr3_nt: TGTGCCAGCAGCTTAGTATTGGGGGGCCCCTACGAGCAGTACTTC
cdr3_aa: CASSLVLGGPYEQYF

j_call: TRBJ1-1
clone_size: .
d_call: TRBD1
v_call: TRBV25-1
cdr3_nt: TGTGCCAGCAGTGGGGCAGGGGGCAACGCTGAAGCTTTCTTT
cdr3_aa: CASSGAGGNAEAFF

j_call: TRBJ1-1
clone_size: .
d_call: .
v_call: TRBV10-3
cdr3_nt: TGTGCCGTACGAGGGACTGCGACGGGCACTGAAGCTTTCTTT
cdr3_aa: CAVRGTATGTEAFF

j_call: TRBJ1-1
clone_size: few
d_call: .
v_call: TRBV19
cdr3_nt: TGTGCCAGTAGACAGACACGAGGGACTGAAGCTTTCTTT
cdr3_aa: CASRQTRGTEAFF

j_call: TRBJ2-7
clone_size: many
d_call: TRBD1
v_call: TRBV12-3/TRBV12-4
cdr3_nt: TGTGCCAGCAGGCCGCCGCGGGACAGGGACTACGAGCAGTACTTC
cdr3_aa: CASRPPRDRDYEQYF

j_call: TRBJ2-6
clone_size: few
d_call: .
v_call: TRBV6-1
cdr3_nt: TGTGCCAGCAGCGTGTCCCAGCGCCCTGGGGCCAACGTCCTGACTTTC
cdr3_aa: CASSVSQRPGANVLTF

j_call: TRBJ1-2
clone_size: many
d_call: .
v_call: TRBV2
cdr3_nt: TGTGCCAGCACCCAGCGGGTCTACGGCTACACCTTC
cdr3_aa: CASTQRVYGYTF

j_call: TRBJ1-1
clone_size: many
d_call: .
v_call: TRBV7-8
cdr3_nt: TGTGCCAGCAGCTTAGCTTTGGGGGGTGTTGAAGCTTTCTTT
cdr3_aa: CASSLALGGVEAFF

j_call: TRBJ1-1
clone_size: many
d_call: .
v_call: TRBV6-1
cdr3_nt: TGTGCCAGCAGTCAAGGTTTCGTCACTGAAGCTTTCTTT
cdr3_aa: CASSQGFVTEAFF

j_call: TRBJ1-1
clone_size: many
d_call: .
v_call: TRBV19
cdr3_nt: TGTGCCAGTAGTATAAGGCAGGGGAACACTGAAGCTTTCTTT
cdr3_aa: CASSIRQGNTEAFF

j_call: TRBJ2-1
clone_size: few
d_call: TRBD2
v_call: TRBV4-1
cdr3_nt: TGCGCCAGCAGCCAGAAGGGACTAGCGGAATACAATGAGCAGTTCTTC
cdr3_aa: CASSQKGLAEYNEQFF

j_call: TRBJ2-2
clone_size: many
d_call: .
v_call: TRBV27
cdr3_nt: TGTGCCAGCAGTTTTTTTTCAGGGGGGCGTGCCGGGGAGCTGTTTTTT
cdr3_aa: CASSFFSGGRAGELFF

j_call: TRBJ1-1
clone_size: .
d_call: .
v_call: TRBV6-4
cdr3_nt: TGTGCCAGCAGTGACTCCGGAAACCCGGGAGCTGAAGCTTTCTTT
cdr3_aa: CASSDSGNPGAEAFF

j_call: TRBJ2-4
clone_size: many
d_call: .
v_call: TRBV13
cdr3_nt: TGTGCCAGCAGCTTGGGGGCAGTATTAGCCAAAAACATTCAGTACTTC
cdr3_aa: CASSLGAVLAKNIQYF

j_call: TRBJ1-4
clone_size: many
d_call: .
v_call: TRBV12-3/TRBV12-4
cdr3_nt: TGTGCCAGCAGTTTAGCGCTGACTGGGTGGGGAAAACTGTTTTTT
cdr3_aa: CASSLALTGWGKLFF

j_call: TRBJ1-5
clone_size: few
d_call: .
v_call: TRBV7-8
cdr3_nt: TGTGCCAGCAGCTTAGAAATCGGCAGGAATCAGCCCCAGCATTTT
cdr3_aa: CASSLEIGRNQPQHF

j_call: TRBJ2-1
clone_size: .
d_call: TRBD2
v_call: TRBV6-1
cdr3_nt: TGTGCCAGCAGTTCGGGACTAGAGGGCCCTGAGCAGTTCTTC
cdr3_aa: CASSSGLEGPEQFF

j_call: TRBJ2-3
clone_size: .
d_call: .
v_call: TRBV7-9
cdr3_nt: TGTGCCAGCAGCTTAGGAGTGACTAGCACAGATACGCAGTATTTT
cdr3_aa: CASSLGVTSTDTQYF

j_call: TRBJ2-1
clone_size: .
d_call: .
v_call: TRBV24-1
cdr3_nt: TGTGCCACCAGTGGAAGTGGCTACAATGAGCAGTTCTTC
cdr3_aa: CATSGSGYNEQFF